Sequencing of this T cell receptor beta chain was carried out in a study of blood T cell repertoires in COVID-19. Study-level information: Donors in the United States, Italy and Spain gave samples during acute or convalescent COVID-19. Nucleic acid was either cDNA or gDNA, and it came from T cells, B-cell-depleted T cells, or PBMCs.

In the original analysis: Amplification of reference gene primers provided the estimated nucleated cell counts. Sequencing used immunoSEQ multiplex PCR; TCRdb keeps in-frame clones, though not all of them. The DNA was the basis for D and trimming; V, J and clone size are from that table. Of 150,000 to 200,000 clones in the sample, around 74% were seen once. The sequencing input was peripheral blood. The sequence came from a man aged 65-85 years with acute or convalescent COVID-19.

The DNA of the CDR3 is TGTGCCAGCAGCAGAGTAGCGGGTTTGAGAATCGGGGAGCTGTTTTTT. It yields the protein CASSRVAGLRIGELFF. The chain carries TRBV9 and TRBJ2-2, with 7 bases identical to TRBD2. Trimming cost V 4 bases and J 7 bases; bases outside gene matches: 13. Germline CDR1 reads SGDLS; CDR2 reads YYNGEE. The CDR3 has 16 residues.